This T cell receptor beta chain was captured by sequencing in a study of blood T cell repertoires in COVID-19. On the study more broadly: Researchers got acute and convalescent COVID-19 samples from the United States, Italy and Spain. PBMCs, B-cell-depleted T cells, or T cells provided the cDNA or gDNA that made up the material.

Germline V gene lookup returns CDR1 SGHTA and CDR2 FQGTGA. The CDR3 has 13 residues. Trimming removed 5 bases at V and 5 bases at J, with 10 bases between. The repertoire was sequenced with immunoSEQ multiplex PCR; TCRdb's copy has only in-frame clones and lacks some. The sample shows about 87,000 clones, around 87% of them seen only once. The sequence was collected from a man aged 35 to 55 with acute or convalescent COVID-19. This rearrangement joins TRBV7-3 to TRBJ1-5; D possibly corresponds to TRBD1 (5 bases). The source material was peripheral blood. CDR3 sequence reads: CASSAGLHQPQHF. CDR3 coding DNA: TGTGCCAGCAGCGCGGGACTCCATCAGCCCCAGCATTTT.